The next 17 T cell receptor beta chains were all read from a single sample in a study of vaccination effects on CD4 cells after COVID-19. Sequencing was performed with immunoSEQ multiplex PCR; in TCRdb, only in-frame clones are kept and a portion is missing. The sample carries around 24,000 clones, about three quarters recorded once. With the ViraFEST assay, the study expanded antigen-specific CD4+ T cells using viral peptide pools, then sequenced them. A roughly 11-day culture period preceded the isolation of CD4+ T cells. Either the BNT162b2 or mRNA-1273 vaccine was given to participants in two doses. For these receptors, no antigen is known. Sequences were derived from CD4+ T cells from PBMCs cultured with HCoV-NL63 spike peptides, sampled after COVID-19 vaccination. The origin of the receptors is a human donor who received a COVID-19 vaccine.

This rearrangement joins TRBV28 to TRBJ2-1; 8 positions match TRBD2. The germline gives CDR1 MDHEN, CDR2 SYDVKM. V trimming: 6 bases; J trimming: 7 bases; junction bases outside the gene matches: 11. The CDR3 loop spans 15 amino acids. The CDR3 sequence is CASRTGTRNINEQFF. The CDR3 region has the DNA TGTGCCAGCAGAACCGGGACTAGAAATATAAATGAGCAGTTCTTC.

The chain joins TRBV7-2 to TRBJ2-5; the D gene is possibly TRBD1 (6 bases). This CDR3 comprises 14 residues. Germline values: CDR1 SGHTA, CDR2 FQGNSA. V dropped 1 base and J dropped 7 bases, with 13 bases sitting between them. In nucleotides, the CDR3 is TGTGCCAGCAGCTTAGGAACAGGGATGGGGACCCAGTACTTC. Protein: CASSLGTGMGTQYF.

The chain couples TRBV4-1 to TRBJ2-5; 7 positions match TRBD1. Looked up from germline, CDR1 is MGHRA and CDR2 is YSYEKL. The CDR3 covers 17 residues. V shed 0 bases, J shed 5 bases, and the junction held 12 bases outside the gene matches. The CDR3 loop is CASSQDPGQQGGETQYF. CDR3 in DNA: TGCGCCAGCAGCCAAGATCCTGGGCAGCAAGGGGGCGAGACCCAGTACTTC.

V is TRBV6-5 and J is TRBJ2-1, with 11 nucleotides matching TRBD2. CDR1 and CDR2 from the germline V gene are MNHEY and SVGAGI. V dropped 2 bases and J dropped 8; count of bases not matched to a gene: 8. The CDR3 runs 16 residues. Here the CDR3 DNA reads TGTGCCAGCAGTTACGATCTAGCGGGAGGCCCCGATGAGCAGTTCTTC. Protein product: CASSYDLAGGPDEQFF.

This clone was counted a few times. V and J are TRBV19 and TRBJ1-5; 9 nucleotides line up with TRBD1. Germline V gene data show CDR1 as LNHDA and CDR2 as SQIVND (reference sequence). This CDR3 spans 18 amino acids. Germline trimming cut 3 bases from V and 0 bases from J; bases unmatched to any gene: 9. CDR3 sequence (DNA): TGTGCCAGTAGTATTATCGGGACAGGGACTATTAGCAATCAGCCCCAGCATTTT. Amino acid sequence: CASSIIGTGTISNQPQHF.

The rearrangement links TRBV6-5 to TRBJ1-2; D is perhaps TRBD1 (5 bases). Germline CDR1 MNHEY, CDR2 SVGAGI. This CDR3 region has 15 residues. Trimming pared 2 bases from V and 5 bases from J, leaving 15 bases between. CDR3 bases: TGTGCCAGCAGTTACACTGGGGCCGGCCGATATGGCTACACCTTC. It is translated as CASSYTGAGRYGYTF.

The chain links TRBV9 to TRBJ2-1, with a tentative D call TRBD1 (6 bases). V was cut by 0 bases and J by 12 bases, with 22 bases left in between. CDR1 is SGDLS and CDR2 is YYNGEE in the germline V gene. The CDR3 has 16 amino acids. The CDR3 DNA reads TGTGCCAGCAGCGTAGATTCAGGGGACATTCATTGGGGGCAGTTCTTC. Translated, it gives CASSVDSGDIHWGQFF.

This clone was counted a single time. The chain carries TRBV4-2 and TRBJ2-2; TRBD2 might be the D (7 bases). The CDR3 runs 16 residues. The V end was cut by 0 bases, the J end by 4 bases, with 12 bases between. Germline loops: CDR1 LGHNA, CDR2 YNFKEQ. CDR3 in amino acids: CASSQDWGGRTGELFF. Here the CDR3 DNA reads TGTGCCAGCAGCCAAGATTGGGGGGGCCGCACCGGGGAGCTGTTTTTT.

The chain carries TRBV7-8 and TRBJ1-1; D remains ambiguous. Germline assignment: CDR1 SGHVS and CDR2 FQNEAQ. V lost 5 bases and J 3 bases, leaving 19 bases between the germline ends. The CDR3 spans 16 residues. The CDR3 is CASSPTRLLGDTEAFF. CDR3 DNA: TGTGCCAGCAGCCCTACAAGGTTGCTTGGGGACACTGAAGCTTTCTTT.

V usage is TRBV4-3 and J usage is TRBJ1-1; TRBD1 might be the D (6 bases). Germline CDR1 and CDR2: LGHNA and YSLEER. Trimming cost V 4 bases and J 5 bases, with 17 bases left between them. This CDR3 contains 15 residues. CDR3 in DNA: TGCGCCAGCAGCCTTTGGGGGGGCGCGGGGACTGAAGCTTTCTTT. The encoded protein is CASSLWGGAGTEAFF.

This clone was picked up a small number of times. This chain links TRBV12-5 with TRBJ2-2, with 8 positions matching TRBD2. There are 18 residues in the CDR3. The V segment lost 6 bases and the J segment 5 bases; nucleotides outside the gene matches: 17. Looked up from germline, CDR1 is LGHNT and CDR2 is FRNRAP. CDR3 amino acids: CASGRGLDWTGGTGELFF. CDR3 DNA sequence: TGTGCTAGTGGCCGGGGACTAGATTGGACCGGAGGTACCGGGGAGCTGTTTTTT. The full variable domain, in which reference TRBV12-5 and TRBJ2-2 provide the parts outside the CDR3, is DARVTQTPRHKVTEMGQEVTMRCQPILGHNTVFWYRQTMMQGLELLAYFRNRAPLDDSGMPKDRFSAEMPDATLATLKIQPSEPRDSAVYFCASGRGLDWTGGTGELFFGEGSRLTVL.

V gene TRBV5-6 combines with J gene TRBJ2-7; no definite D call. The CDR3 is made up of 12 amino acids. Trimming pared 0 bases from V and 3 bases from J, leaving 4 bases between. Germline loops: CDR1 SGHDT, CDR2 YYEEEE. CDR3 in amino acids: CASSLALYEQYF. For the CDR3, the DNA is TGTGCCAGCAGCTTGGCCCTCTACGAGCAGTACTTC.

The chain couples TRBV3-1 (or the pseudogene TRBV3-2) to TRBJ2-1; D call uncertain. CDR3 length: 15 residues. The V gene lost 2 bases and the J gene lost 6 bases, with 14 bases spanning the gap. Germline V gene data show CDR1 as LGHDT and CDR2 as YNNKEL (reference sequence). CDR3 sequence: CASSQSPLGANEQFF. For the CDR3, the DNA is TGTGCCAGCAGCCAAAGCCCTCTAGGCGCCAATGAGCAGTTCTTC.

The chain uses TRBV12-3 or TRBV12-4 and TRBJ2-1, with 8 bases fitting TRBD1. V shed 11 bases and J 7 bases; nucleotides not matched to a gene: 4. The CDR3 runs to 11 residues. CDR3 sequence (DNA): TGTGCCTCCCACAGGGGGAATGAGCAGTTCTTC. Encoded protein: CASHRGNEQFF.

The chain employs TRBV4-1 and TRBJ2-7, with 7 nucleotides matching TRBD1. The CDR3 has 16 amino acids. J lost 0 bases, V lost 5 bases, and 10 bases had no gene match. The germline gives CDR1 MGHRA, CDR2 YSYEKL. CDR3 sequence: CASSASSGTDSYEQYF. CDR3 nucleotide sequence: TGCGCCAGCAGCGCCTCCTCCGGGACAGACTCCTACGAGCAGTACTTC.

CDR3 sequence reads: CASSVVAGDFYGYTF. DNA of the CDR3: TGTGCCAGCAGTGTGGTGGCAGGGGATTTTTATGGCTACACCTTC. V usage is TRBV6-4 and J usage is TRBJ1-2; possibly TRBD1 for D (6 bases). This CDR3 contains 15 residues. Deletions cut 4 bases from V and 5 bases from J, with 17 bases between. Germline V gene data show CDR1 as MRHNA and CDR2 as SNTAGT.

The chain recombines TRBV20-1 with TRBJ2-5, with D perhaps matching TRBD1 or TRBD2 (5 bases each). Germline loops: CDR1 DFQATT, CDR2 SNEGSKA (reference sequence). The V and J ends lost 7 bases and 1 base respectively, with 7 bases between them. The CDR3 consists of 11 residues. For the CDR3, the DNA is TGCAGTGGGGGACGCCAAGAGACCCAGTACTTC. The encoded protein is CSGGRQETQYF.